Included here is one TCR gamma chain sequence, with context. What it binds is not known. The translation of this DNA and the TCRdb protein of a much larger clone differ at residue 6, probably owing to a read error; the protein shown here is translated from the DNA. The CDR3 contains 12 residues. The V and J ends lost 2 bases and 8 bases, in that order; junction bases with no gene match: 6. Germline V gene data show CDR1 as GITISATS and CDR2 as ISYDGTV (reference sequence). This entry comes from a study of γδ T cells in repeated Plasmodium falciparum infection. TCRdb re-called clones from the multiplex PCR reads using CATT. Among 11,000 to 15,000 gamma-chain clones, around 1.6% were seen once, and the ten largest hold around 28%. Vgamma9/Vdelta2+ and Vdelta2-negative gammadelta T cells were flow-sorted from PBMC for bulk sequencing. Findings of the study overall: Vgamma9/Vdelta2+ T cells showed a stable polyclonal repertoire with shared TCRgamma sequences.

This clonotype was obtained from a pool of human donors (malaria-infected and uninfected, not separated). The J gene is TRGJ1 or TRGJ2, the V gene TRGV9. Matching the DNA to germline supplied the J gene, which TCRdb does not give. Sequencing was performed on gamma-delta T cells from blood. The chain's CDR3 is CALWEAFNKKLF. The CDR3, as DNA: TGTGCCTTGTGGGAGGCCTTTAATAAGAAACTCTTT.